Sequencing of this T cell receptor (beta chain) was carried out in a study of control samples from healthy donors and cancer patients. Sequencing was performed with immunoSEQ multiplex PCR; in TCRdb, only in-frame clones are kept and a portion is missing. Of fewer than 500,000 clones listed, 75% to 95% were seen once; the top ten hold more than 6%. The germline V gene has CDR1 SGHAT and CDR2 FQNNGV. The CDR3 loop spans 16 amino acids. The V gene lost 1 base and the J gene lost 4 bases, with 16 bases spanning the gap. Sample: PBMCs. The V and J genes are TRBV11-2 and TRBJ1-1; TRBD1 is a possible D gene (6 bases). The TCR sequence derives from a man in his forties or fifties with head and neck cancer. In DNA, the CDR3 is TGTGCCAGCAGCTTAGCTGTCTCTTGGACAGCCACTGAAGCTTTCTTT. Its protein is CASSLAVSWTATEAFF.